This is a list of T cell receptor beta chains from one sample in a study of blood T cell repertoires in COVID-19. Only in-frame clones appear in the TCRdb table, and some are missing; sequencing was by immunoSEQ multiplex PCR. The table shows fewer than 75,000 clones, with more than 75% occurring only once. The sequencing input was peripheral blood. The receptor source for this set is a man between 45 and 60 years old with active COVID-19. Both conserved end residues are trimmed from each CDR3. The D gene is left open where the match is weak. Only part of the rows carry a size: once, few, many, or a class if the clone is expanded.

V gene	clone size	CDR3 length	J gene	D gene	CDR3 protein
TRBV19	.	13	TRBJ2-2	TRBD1	ASRPGQTNTGELF
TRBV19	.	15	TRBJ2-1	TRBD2	ASSAYLLAGGRNEQF
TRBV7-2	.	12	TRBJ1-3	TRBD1	ASSLGDSRNTIY
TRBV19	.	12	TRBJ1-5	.	ASIDIYSNQPQH
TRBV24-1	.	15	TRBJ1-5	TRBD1	ATSDGPGQGFHQPQH
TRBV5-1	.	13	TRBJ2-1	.	ASSPTASAGNEQF
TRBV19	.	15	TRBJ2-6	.	ASSSRVIGSGANVLT
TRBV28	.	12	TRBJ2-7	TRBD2	ASSVTSGSYEQY
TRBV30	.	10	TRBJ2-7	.	AWSVSDYEQY
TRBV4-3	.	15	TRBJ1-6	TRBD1	ASSQDEGTGYNSPLH
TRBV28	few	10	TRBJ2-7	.	ASSLEGYEQY
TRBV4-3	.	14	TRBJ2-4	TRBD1	ASSQDNAQGANIQY
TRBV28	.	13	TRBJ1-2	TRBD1	ASRKQGAKNYGYT
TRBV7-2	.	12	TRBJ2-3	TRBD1	ASSLGTGRDTQY